This paragraph covers one TCR beta chain sequence. Its antigen is currently not known. One base away there is no much larger clone; base qualities are not given. Whole blood was collected in K2EDTA tubes by collaborating institutions according to the institutions' own protocols. Collaborator samples were shipped for TCRbeta analysis as frozen whole blood, isolated PBMCs, or DNA extracted from either sample type. The immunoSEQ Assay, a bias-controlled multiplex PCR, was used to amplify TCRbeta CDR3 regions from genomic DNA. The original methods were these. The number of nucleated cells in each sample was estimated from the amplification of reference gene primers within the assay. Sequence reads were collapsed and filtered to measure the absolute abundance of every unique TCRbeta CDR3 rearrangement. Productive Simpson clonality was computed per sample as the square root of Simpson's diversity index over productive rearrangements. This is the immuneACCESS table as TCRdb keeps it, with only in-frame sequences that have V and J called. A part of the clones is gone; compared with another copy, unresolved V genes explain less than half, and the rest is unexplained. D and trimming come from the DNA, and the V and J calls and clone size come from that table. For this sample the table gives about 310,000 clones, of which 87% were detected only once. 1% of the sample belongs to the ten largest clones.

The record originates from a study of blood T cell repertoires in COVID-19 (dated by TCRdb to 2018 to 2021). For the study in its entirety: Samples covering the acute and convalescent phases of COVID-19 were provided by collaborators in the United States, Italy and Spain. A freely available public database, intended as a resource for researchers studying the immune response to SARS-CoV-2, is where the repertoires were released. A de-identified subject ID, COVID-19 status, age in years and sex were almost always included in the sample metadata. The dataset comprised deeply sampled blood TCRbeta repertoires from subjects exposed to, actively infected with, or recovered from COVID-19. The material from the prospective study consisted of cDNA or gDNA derived from T cells, B-cell-depleted T cells, or PBMCs. Where available, HLA class I and class II types were taken from metadata supplied by the sample provider and were not determined by assay-based typing. Samples were obtained from the ongoing ImmuneRACE study (first 160 participants) and from 1,254 subjects provided by 6 global collaborators. Study-wide conclusions, independent of this receptor: The quantity of clinical and demographic metadata differed by source and by participant and was supplied without curation.

Source material: peripheral blood. The sequence was obtained from a man aged 45-60 years with active or convalescent COVID-19.

The nucleotide sequence reads as follows: TGCGCCAGCAGCCCGGCATGGGCCACTGAAGCTTTCTTT. Its product reads: CASSPAWATEAFF. The chain employs TRBV5-1 and TRBJ1-1; the D gene is unclear. The CDR3 covers 13 residues, taking in both the cysteine and the phenylalanine. Here the CDR3 DNA is all that survives: 39 bases in frame from base 1. CDR1 and CDR2 were assigned from the germline V gene as SGHRS and YFSETQ. V loses 4 bases, J loses 4 bases, and the germline ends lie 11 bases apart.